Below, 27 T cell receptor beta chains from the same sample are listed, as sequenced in a study of control samples from healthy donors and cancer patients. Produced via immunoSEQ multiplex PCR; TCRdb's table is partial and in-frame only. The sample lists tens of thousands of clones; 94% were seen once. The specimen sequenced was blood. The receptor set was obtained from a man aged 25-40 years in good health.

The chain combines TRBV2 with TRBJ2-2, with TRBD2 matching over 9 bases. CDR3 length equals 16 residues. Germline V gives CDR1 SNHLY, CDR2 FYNNEI. V was pared by 11 bases and J by 3 bases, with 13 bases of the junction left unmatched. In DNA, the CDR3 is TGTGCCCCCTGGTACGCGGCGGGGGGGGACACCGGGGAGCTGTTTTTT. It yields the protein CAPWYAAGGDTGELFF.

In this sample, this clone turned up once. The chain couples TRBV5-8 to TRBJ2-3; D possibly uses TRBD1 or TRBD2 (6 bases each). The CDR3 length is 16 residues. Germline-derived CDR1 and CDR2 are SGHTS and YDEGEE. The V end lost 5 bases, the J end lost 4 bases, and 20 bases lay between the germline ends. The CDR3 sequence: CASRHLGGLGADTQYF. The CDR3 bases are TGTGCCAGCAGGCACCTGGGGGGCCTCGGGGCAGATACGCAGTATTTT.

CDR3 sequence: CASSIDLQGGWAGELFF. The CDR3 DNA follows: TGTGCCAGTAGTATAGATCTCCAGGGTGGTTGGGCCGGGGAGCTGTTTTTT. The gene calls are TRBV19 and TRBJ2-2, with D perhaps TRBD1 (5 bases). Germline V CDR1 and CDR2: LNHDA, SQIVND (reference sequence). The length of the CDR3 is 17 residues. V was trimmed by 0 bases and J by 6 bases, leaving 17 bases between them.

The J gene is TRBJ2-7, the V gene TRBV6-1; TRBD1 aligns across 9 bases. This CDR3 spans 15 amino acids. The V gene end was trimmed by 2 bases and the J gene end by 3 bases; junction bases not matched to a gene: 5. Germline V gene data show CDR1 as MNHNS and CDR2 as SASEGT. The CDR3 protein is CASSESHRGLYEQYF. CDR3 DNA sequence: TGTGCCAGCAGTGAAAGTCACAGGGGGCTCTACGAGCAGTACTTC.

The V gene is TRBV5-1, the J gene TRBJ2-2, with 8 bases matching TRBD1. The CDR3 loop spans 20 amino acids. Germline CDR1 is SGHRS and CDR2 is YFSETQ. The V segment lost 0 bases and the J segment 7 bases; nucleotides outside the gene matches: 20. This CDR3 is CASSLVVSFRPGGENGELFF. The CDR3 DNA is TGCGCCAGCAGCTTGGTAGTTTCCTTCAGACCAGGGGGCGAGAACGGGGAGCTGTTTTTT.

This chain joins TRBV29-1 and TRBJ2-5, with 9 nucleotides matching TRBD1. The germline V gene encodes CDR1 SQVTM and CDR2 ANQGSEA. This CDR3 spans 15 amino acids. Germline trimming cut 3 bases from V and 3 bases from J; bases unmatched to any gene: 8. The CDR3 DNA reads as TGCAGCGTTGACGCCGGGACAGGGTGGGAAGAGACCCAGTACTTC. This translates into CSVDAGTGWEETQYF.

This clone came up once. The rearrangement joins TRBV9 to TRBJ2-1, with 7 bases that match TRBD1. Per the germline V gene, CDR1 is SGDLS and CDR2 is YYNGEE. Trimming cost V 4 bases and J 7 bases; bases outside gene matches: 14. The CDR3 has 16 residues. The DNA for the CDR3 is TGTGCCAGCAGCCTACGGGCCGACAGGGCGTGGAATGAGCAGTTCTTC. Translation: CASSLRADRAWNEQFF.

The chain has TRBV6-1 and TRBJ1-1; no reliable D call. The germline gives CDR1 MNHNS, CDR2 SASEGT. CDR3 length: 14 amino acids. V shed 1 base and J shed 3 bases, with 9 bases lying between them. The CDR3 nucleotides are TGTGCCAGCAGTGAAGAGGAGGGTTACACTGAAGCTTTCTTT. Its translation is CASSEEEGYTEAFF.

This clone was recorded only once. The V and J genes are TRBV5-1 and TRBJ2-3; D call uncertain. There are 11 residues in the CDR3. Trimming stripped 8 bases from V and 6 bases from J, with 10 bases between. Germline CDR1 reads SGHRS; CDR2 reads YFSETQ. CDR3 coding DNA: TGCGCCAGTTACATGGGGGATACGCAGTATTTT. Translating it yields CASYMGDTQYF.

Only one count was recorded for this clone. The chain has TRBV5-6 and TRBJ2-5, with no clear D. This CDR3 is built from 13 residues. V lost 0 bases to trimming and J lost 3 bases, with 6 bases between them. Germline CDR1 reads SGHDT; CDR2 reads YYEEEE. CDR3: CASSLGSEETQYF. CDR3 coding DNA: TGTGCCAGCAGCTTGGGGAGCGAAGAGACCCAGTACTTC.

This clone has only one observation. The gene calls are TRBV19 and TRBJ2-1, with 7 bases identical to TRBD2. The CDR3 extends over 13 amino acids. Germline V gene lookup returns CDR1 LNHDA and CDR2 SQIVND (reference sequence). J gave up 2 bases and V 8 bases, and 3 bases lay outside the gene matches. The chain's CDR3 is CASGRETYNEQFF. CDR3 coding DNA: TGTGCCAGTGGGCGGGAGACCTACAATGAGCAGTTCTTC.

The V and J genes are TRBV2 and TRBJ1-5; D is unclear. The V end lost 3 bases, the J end lost 7 bases, and 7 bases lay between the germline ends. Germline lookup yields CDR1 SNHLY and CDR2 FYNNEI. CDR3 length: 12 residues. CDR3: CASSDTRQPQHF. The CDR3 nucleotides read TGTGCCAGCAGTGATACCCGCCAGCCCCAGCATTTT.

V is TRBV9 and J is TRBJ2-2; the D gene is possibly TRBD1 (8 bases). The germline V and J ends were trimmed by 4 bases and 10 bases, with 23 bases remaining between them. Germline-derived CDR1 and CDR2 are SGDLS and YYNGEE. The CDR3 has 16 amino acids. CDR3 sequence: CASSLSGTGQPEELFF. The CDR3 bases are TGTGCCAGCAGCTTGAGCGGGACAGGCCAACCTGAGGAGCTGTTTTTT.

The chain combines TRBV27 with TRBJ1-4, with 8 bases matching TRBD1. V shed 3 bases, J shed 7 bases, and the junction held 7 bases outside the gene matches. Per the germline V gene, CDR1 is MNHEY and CDR2 is SMNVEV (reference sequence). CDR3 length: 15 amino acids. This CDR3 is CASSLGSGGGEKLFF. The CDR3, as DNA: TGTGCCAGCAGTTTGGGATCAGGGGGCGGTGAAAAACTGTTTTTT.

This rearrangement joins TRBV5-6 to TRBJ2-1; TRBD1 matches 7 bases. The CDR3 contains 16 residues. Looked up from germline, CDR1 is SGHDT and CDR2 is YYEEEE. With 4 bases clipped from V and 8 bases from J, the junction kept 15 bases outside the gene matches. This CDR3 is CASSPPPGQEVDEQFF. The CDR3 bases are TGTGCCAGCAGCCCGCCCCCCGGACAGGAGGTGGATGAGCAGTTCTTC. Full variable domain (missing parts from reference TRBV5-6 and TRBJ2-1): DAGVTQSPTHLIKTRGQQVTLRCSPKSGHDTVSWYQQALGQGPQFIFQYYEEEERQRGNFPDRFSGHQFPNYSSELNVNALLLGDSALYLCASSPPPGQEVDEQFFGPGTRLTVL.

This chain joins TRBV12-1 and TRBJ2-3; TRBD2, as called in the table, went unchecked against the DNA. TRBV12-1 has pseudogene status. The CDR3 is made up of 14 amino acids. CDR3 sequence: CASSPGGDPDTQYF. The CDR3 nucleotides read TGTGCCAGCAGCCCTGGGGGGGACCCAGATACGCAGTATTTT.

This sequence joins TRBV27 and TRBJ1-5; no clear D gene. The CDR3 sequence is 15 residues long. The V end was cut by 4 bases, the J end by 0 bases, with 10 bases between. CDR1 and CDR2 (germline): MNHEY, SMNVEV (reference sequence). CDR3 region: CASSSEGHSNQPQHF. The CDR3 nucleotides read TGTGCCAGCAGTTCCGAGGGTCATAGCAATCAGCCCCAGCATTTT.

J is TRBJ2-2 and V is TRBV27; TRBD2 agrees at 11 bases. The CDR3 loop spans 18 amino acids. Germline V gene data show CDR1 as MNHEY and CDR2 as SMNVEV (reference sequence). Germline trimming cut 4 bases from V and 5 bases from J; bases unmatched to any gene: 12. This CDR3 is CASSWATSGSVRTGELFF. The CDR3 DNA is TGTGCCAGCAGTTGGGCTACTAGCGGGAGTGTTAGGACCGGGGAGCTGTTTTTT.

The chain uses TRBV7-9 and TRBJ2-7; D possibly corresponds to TRBD2 (5 bases). The V gene's germline CDR1 is SEHNR and CDR2 FQNEAQ (reference sequence). V lost 1 base to trimming and J lost 6 bases, with 13 bases between them. The CDR3 contains 14 residues. The DNA of the CDR3 is TGTGCCAGCAGCTTAGACGAGGGCTCGGTCGAGCAGTACTTC. Protein sequence: CASSLDEGSVEQYF.

This chain's CDR3 is CSVPGTGPTNYGYTF. CDR3 bases: TGCAGCGTACCCGGGACAGGACCCACTAACTATGGCTACACCTTC. The gene calls are TRBV29-1 and TRBJ1-2, with 8 bases lining up with TRBD1. V was clipped by 6 bases and J by 0 bases; unmatched bases: 9. Germline V gene data show CDR1 as SQVTM and CDR2 as ANQGSEA. The CDR3 runs 15 residues.

The V call is TRBV7-2, the J call TRBJ2-3; D gene unclear. There are 13 residues in the CDR3. Germline values: CDR1 SGHTA, CDR2 FQGNSA. V was pared by 3 bases and J by 3 bases, with 7 bases between. The CDR3 DNA follows: TGTGCCAGCAGCTTCGGGCAGACAGATACGCAGTATTTT. It specifies CASSFGQTDTQYF.

V and J are TRBV10-3 and TRBJ1-1, with D uncertain. This CDR3 is 13 amino acids long. Germline CDR1 ENHRY, CDR2 SYGVKD. The V gene lost 0 bases and the J gene lost 7 bases, with 9 bases spanning the gap. The CDR3 loop reads CAISESPSGEAFF. In DNA form, the CDR3 reads TGTGCCATCAGTGAGTCGCCTTCAGGTGAAGCTTTCTTT.

The V and J genes are TRBV9 and TRBJ2-2; TRBD2 might be the D (6 bases). The CDR3 is 15 amino acids. Germline-derived CDR1 and CDR2 are SGDLS and YYNGEE. V dropped 3 bases and J dropped 1 base, with 10 bases sitting between them. CDR3 in DNA: TGTGCCAGCAGCGCGGGACTTAGGAACACCGGGGAGCTGTTTTTT. This translates into CASSAGLRNTGELFF.

This sequence joins TRBV5-1 and TRBJ2-1; 12 nucleotides match TRBD2. V shed 6 bases and J 6 bases; nucleotides not matched to a gene: 7. Germline-derived CDR1 and CDR2 are SGHRS and YFSETQ. This CDR3 comprises 15 residues. The CDR3 DNA sequence: TGCGCCAGCATTCCTAGCGGGAGGGTTCGCAATGAGCAGTTCTTC. Its translation is CASIPSGRVRNEQFF.

The rearrangement joins TRBV19 to TRBJ1-3; D is undetermined. Deletions cut 7 bases from V and 2 bases from J, with 12 bases between. The CDR3 consists of 14 residues. Germline CDR1 reads LNHDA; CDR2 reads SQIVND (reference sequence). The chain's CDR3 is CASIGWVTGNTIYF. The CDR3 DNA sequence: TGTGCCAGTATCGGCTGGGTCACTGGAAACACCATATATTTT.

The DNA of the CDR3 is TGCGCCAGCAGCCCCGGGACTAGCACCATTACCTACAATGAGCAGTTCTTC. Protein product: CASSPGTSTITYNEQFF. The J gene is TRBJ2-1, the V gene TRBV5-1, with 9 bases that match TRBD2. CDR1 is SGHRS, CDR2 YFSETQ, per germline. The V segment lost 4 bases and the J segment 2 bases; nucleotides outside the gene matches: 10. The CDR3 contains 17 residues.

The chain joins TRBV4-3 to TRBJ2-2; possible D gene TRBD1, 5 bases. Per the germline V gene, CDR1 is LGHNA and CDR2 is YSLEER. This CDR3 contains 17 residues. V was shortened by 0 bases and J by 7 bases, with 18 bases between the two germline ends. This chain's CDR3 is CASSQEVPGFMIGELFF. The CDR3 region has the DNA TGCGCCAGCAGCCAAGAGGTCCCAGGGTTTATGATCGGGGAGCTGTTTTTT.